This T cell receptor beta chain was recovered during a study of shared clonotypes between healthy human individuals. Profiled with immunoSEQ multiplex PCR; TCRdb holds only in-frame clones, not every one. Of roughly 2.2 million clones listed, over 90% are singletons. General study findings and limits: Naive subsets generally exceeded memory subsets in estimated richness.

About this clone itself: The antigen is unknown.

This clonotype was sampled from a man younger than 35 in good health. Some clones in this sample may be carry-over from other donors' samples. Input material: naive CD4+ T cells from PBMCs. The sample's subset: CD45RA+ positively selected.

The CDR3 here is CASSLTGSGRALYNEQFF. In DNA form, the CDR3 reads TGTGCCAGCAGCTTAACAGGTAGCGGGAGGGCCTTATACAATGAGCAGTTCTTC. This chain connects TRBV7-3 to TRBJ2-1; 11 bases fit TRBD2. Germline CDR1 and CDR2: SGHTA and FQGTGA. The CDR3 sequence is 18 residues long. V shed 0 bases, J shed 4 bases, and the junction held 8 bases outside the gene matches.